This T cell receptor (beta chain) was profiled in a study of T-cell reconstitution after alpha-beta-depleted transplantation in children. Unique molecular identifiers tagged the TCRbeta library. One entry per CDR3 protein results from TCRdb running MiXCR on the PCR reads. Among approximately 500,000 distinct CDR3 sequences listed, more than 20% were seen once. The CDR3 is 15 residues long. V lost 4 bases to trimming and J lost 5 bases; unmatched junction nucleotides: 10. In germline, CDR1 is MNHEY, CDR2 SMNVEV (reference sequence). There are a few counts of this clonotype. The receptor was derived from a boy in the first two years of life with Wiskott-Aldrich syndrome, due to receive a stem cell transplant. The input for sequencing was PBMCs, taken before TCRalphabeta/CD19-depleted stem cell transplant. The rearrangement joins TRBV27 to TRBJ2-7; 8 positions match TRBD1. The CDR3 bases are TGTGCCAGCAGTTCCTCCGGGACAGGCTACAACGAGCAGTACTTC. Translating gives CASSSSGTGYNEQYF.